These T cell receptor beta chains were read from a single sample in a study of CD8+ T cells in alopecia areata. TCRdb keeps only in-frame clones here, not all; method: immunoSEQ multiplex PCR. Of some 170,000 clones listed, roughly 50% are singletons. This material consisted of CD4+ T cells sorted from blood, taken at approximately week 55, from a patient treated with tofacitinib. All receptors come from a human donor with alopecia areata. The CDR3 runs from the conserved cysteine through the conserved F or W. D genes are given only for firm matches.

d_gene,j_gene,v_gene,CDR3aa
-,TRBJ2-5,TRBV19,CASSPTDQETQYF
-,TRBJ2-2,TRBV5-6,CASSYRDLARRELFF
-,TRBJ1-1,TRBV7-2,CASSLAKGSNTEAFF
-,-,TRBV6-6,CASSSWGPSSYEQYF
TRBD1,TRBJ2-1,TRBV10-3,CAISALDRGPSDEQFF
-,TRBJ2-1,TRBV15,CATSRVAGSYNEQFF
-,TRBJ1-4,TRBV29-1,CSVAGGTNEKLFF
TRBD1,TRBJ2-7,TRBV29-1,CSVVDRGYEQYF
-,TRBJ1-2,TRBV30,CAWSVSYRWNYGYTF
-,TRBJ2-7,TRBV5-6,CASSLSGPYEQYF
-,TRBJ1-2,TRBV6-5,CATRSYGYTF